This T cell receptor (beta chain) was obtained from a study of blood T cell repertoires in COVID-19 (dated by TCRdb to the early 2020s). Concerning the study at large: Samples covering the acute and convalescent phases of COVID-19 were provided by collaborators in the United States, Italy and Spain. The material from the prospective study consisted of cDNA or gDNA derived from T cells, B-cell-depleted T cells, or PBMCs. Deeply sampled blood TCRbeta repertoires from subjects exposed to, actively infected with, or recovered from COVID-19 were included in the dataset. A freely available public database, intended as a resource for researchers studying the immune response to SARS-CoV-2, is where the repertoires were released. The samples were drawn from two sources: the first 160 participants of the ongoing ImmuneRACE study, and fewer than 1,500 subjects contributed by 6 global collaborators. Nearly every sample came with metadata listing a de-identified subject ID, COVID-19 status, age in years and sex. Where HLA class I and class II types were available, the types were taken from metadata supplied by the sample provider, not from assay-based typing. The study at large found these results: Clinical and demographic metadata were provided uncurated, with the amount varying by source and participant.

The collaborating institutions used their own protocols to collect whole blood in K2EDTA tubes. For TCRbeta analysis, collaborator samples were shipped as frozen whole blood, as isolated PBMCs, or as DNA extracted from either sample type. Note on this clone: Its antigen target is currently unknown. Qualities for individual bases were not recorded, and no much larger clone is one base off.

TCRbeta CDR3 regions were amplified from genomic DNA by means of the immunoSEQ Assay, a bias-controlled multiplex PCR. In the authors' own workflow: The number of nucleated cells in each sample was estimated from the amplification of reference gene primers within the assay. Sequence reads were collapsed and filtered to measure the absolute abundance of every unique TCRbeta CDR3 rearrangement. Productive Simpson clonality was computed per sample as the square root of Simpson's diversity index over productive rearrangements. In its TCRdb copy, this immuneACCESS table keeps in-frame sequences only and misses some clones. Where compared with another copy, unresolved V genes explain less than half of these, and the others have no known cause. V, J and clone size reflect that table, while D and trimming were determined from the DNA. Here the sample has roughly 320,000 clones; around 86% occur a single time. Roughly 1.3% of the sample goes to the ten largest clones.

V trim: 5 bases; J trim: 0 bases; unmatched bases: 14. The CDR3 runs 18 residues from the cysteine to the phenylalanine. The read is trimmed to its CDR3 DNA, 54 bases read in frame from base 1. From the germline V gene, CDR1 is SGHVS and CDR2 is FQNEAQ. The chain is assembled from TRBV7-8 and TRBJ2-7, with 9 central nucleotides matching TRBD2. The clonotype comes from an older man with acute or convalescent COVID-19. Sequencing was carried out using peripheral blood. The nucleotides read TGTGCCAGCAGCCTGATGGTCGTAGAGCGGGGGGCCTCCTACGAGCAGTACTTC. Its translation reads: CASSLMVVERGASYEQYF. The entire variable domain, with the stretches around the CDR3 drawn from the reference TRBV7-8 and TRBJ2-7 proteins, is GAGVSQSPRYKVAKRGQDVALRCDPISGHVSLFWYQQALGQGPEFLTYFQNEAQLDKSGLPSDRFFAERPEGSVSTLKIQRTQQEDSAVYLCASSLMVVERGASYEQYFGPGTRLTVT.